The rows below give T cell receptor beta chains drawn from one sample of a study of cytomegalovirus exposure and HLA in healthy donors. This table comes from immunoSEQ multiplex PCR, and its TCRdb copy is limited to in-frame clones, with some not included. The table lists 120,000 or so clones, 89% of them singletons. Sequencing was carried out using PBMCs. The source is a woman aged 18 to 35 in good health and CMV-seronegative. Each CDR3 is given with its conserved first and last residue. D genes are given only for firm matches.

TRBD1	TRBV5-1	TRBJ1-4	TGCGCCAGCAGCCAACCGACAGGGGACGAAAAACTGTTTTTT	CASSQPTGDEKLFF
NA	TRBV7-2	TRBJ2-3	TGTGCCAGCAGCTTAGCGGCTTCTGGGCAGGGCCTAGATACGCAGTATTTT	CASSLAASGQGLDTQYF
NA	TRBV6-5	TRBJ1-3	TGTGCCAGCAGTTACGCCCCCGGTCCTGGAAACACCATATATTTT	CASSYAPGPGNTIYF
NA	TRBV14	TRBJ2-1	TGTGCCAGCAGCCAAGGGGGACACCTAAACCTTATGAGCAATGAGCAGTTCTTC	CASSQGGHLNLMSNEQFF
TRBD1	TRBV7-9	TRBJ1-2	TGTGCCAGCAGCTTAGGGGACAGGGTAGTTTATGGCTACACCTTC	CASSLGDRVVYGYTF
TRBD1	TRBV28	TRBJ1-2	TGTGCCAGCATCCTCCACAGTAGACAGGGAAGCTATGGCTACACCTTC	CASILHSRQGSYGYTF
NA	TRBV2	TRBJ2-3	TGTGCCAGCACCAGAGGTCCAGGGGTCACAGATACGCAGTATTTT	CASTRGPGVTDTQYF
NA	TRBV5-1	TRBJ1-1	TGCGCCAGCAGCTTGGTGCCGGGGGACACTGAAGCTTTCTTT	CASSLVPGDTEAFF
TRBD1	TRBV5-6	TRBJ1-2	TGTGCCAGCAGCTGGACAGGGGCCACAATTAATGGCTACACCTTC	CASSWTGATINGYTF
NA	TRBV10-2	TRBJ1-4	TGCGCCACCTTGGGAGGAGGTCGAGAAAAACTGTTTTTT	CATLGGGREKLFF
NA	TRBV30	TRBJ1-6	TGTGCCTGGAGTCCACCCAGGGAAGGGAATTCACCCCTCCACTTT	CAWSPPREGNSPLHF
TRBD2	TRBV30	TRBJ2-7	TGTGCCTGGAGTCCTCCGGGGGGGTCCTACGAGCAGTACTTC	CAWSPPGGSYEQYF
NA	TRBV7-8	TRBJ2-5	TGTGCCAGCAGCTTTACCCCGGGCGGGGAGACCCAGTACTTC	CASSFTPGGETQYF
NA	TRBV5-4	TRBJ2-7	TGTGCCAGCAGCTTGGAGTCAGGGTATTCCGAGCAGTACTTC	CASSLESGYSEQYF
NA	TRBV28	TRBJ2-1	TGTGCCAGCAGTCCCCCCAGCGGTAACTACAATGAGCAGTTCTTC	CASSPPSGNYNEQFF
NA	TRBV6-1	TRBJ2-2	TGTGCCAGCAGTGATGGAGCCAGCACCGGGGAGCTGTTTTTT	CASSDGASTGELFF
NA	TRBV15	TRBJ2-1	TGTGCCACCGGAGCCCGGGCACCAGGGGTGGGTGAGCAGTTCTTC	CATGARAPGVGEQFF
NA	TRBV10-3	TRBJ1-1	TGTGCCATCAGTGAGCGGGCGGGGGCGCTGGGGGTTATGACGGCTTTCTTT	CAISERAGALGVMTAFF
NA	TRBV15	TRBJ1-1	TGTGCCACCAGCTCACAGAGGAACACTGAAGCTTTCTTT	CATSSQRNTEAFF